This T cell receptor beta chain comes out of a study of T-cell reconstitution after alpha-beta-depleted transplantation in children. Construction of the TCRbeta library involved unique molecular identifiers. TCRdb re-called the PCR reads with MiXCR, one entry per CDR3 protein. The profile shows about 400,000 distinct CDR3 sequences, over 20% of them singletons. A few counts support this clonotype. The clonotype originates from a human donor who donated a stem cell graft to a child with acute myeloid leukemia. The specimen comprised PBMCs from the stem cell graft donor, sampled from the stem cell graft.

CDR3 nucleotides: TGCGCCAGCAGCCAAGATTGGGGGGCCTACAATGAGCAGTTCTTC. This sequence encodes CASSQDWGAYNEQFF. The chain has TRBV4-3 and TRBJ2-1, with a weak D call TRBD2 (6 bases). The CDR3 has 15 residues. CDR1 is LGHNA and CDR2 is YSLEER in the germline V gene. With 0 bases removed from V and 2 bases from J, the gap between germline ends came to 8 bases.